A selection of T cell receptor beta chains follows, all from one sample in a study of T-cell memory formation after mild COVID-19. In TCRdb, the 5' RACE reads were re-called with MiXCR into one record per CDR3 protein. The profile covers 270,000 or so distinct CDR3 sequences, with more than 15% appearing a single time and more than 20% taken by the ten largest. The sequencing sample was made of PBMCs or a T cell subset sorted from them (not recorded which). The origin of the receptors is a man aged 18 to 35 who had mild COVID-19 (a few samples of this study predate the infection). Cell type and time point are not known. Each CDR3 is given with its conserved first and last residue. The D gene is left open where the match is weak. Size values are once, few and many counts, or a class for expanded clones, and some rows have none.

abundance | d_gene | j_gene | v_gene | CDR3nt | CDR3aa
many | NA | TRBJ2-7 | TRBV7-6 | TGTGCCAGCAGCTTGCAGGAGGCCTACGAGCAGTACTTC | CASSLQEAYEQYF
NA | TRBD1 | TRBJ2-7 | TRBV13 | TGTGCCAGCAGCTTGAGACAGGGGGCGCAGAATCGGTACTTC | CASSLRQGAQNRYF
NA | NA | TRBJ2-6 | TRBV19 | TGTGCCACCACCTCACAGGCCGGGGCCAACGTCCTGACTTTC | CATTSQAGANVLTF
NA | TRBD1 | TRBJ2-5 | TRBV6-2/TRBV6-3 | TGTGCCAGCAGCACATTCCGGGACAGGGAAGAGACCCAGTACTTC | CASSTFRDREETQYF
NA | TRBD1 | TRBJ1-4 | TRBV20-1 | TGCAGTGCTACAACGACAGGGGCCGGGGGGAATGAAAAACTGTTTTTT | CSATTTGAGGNEKLFF
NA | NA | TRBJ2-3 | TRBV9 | TGTGCCAGCAGCGTAGTTTGGAACACAGATACGCAGTATTTT | CASSVVWNTDTQYF
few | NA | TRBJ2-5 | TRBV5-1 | TGCGCCAGCAGCGGGGAGGACCAAGAGACCCAGTACTTC | CASSGEDQETQYF
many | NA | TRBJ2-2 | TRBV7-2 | TGTGCCAGCAGCTCCCCAGATGGGGGCTGGTACACCGGGGAGCTGTTTTTT | CASSSPDGGWYTGELFF
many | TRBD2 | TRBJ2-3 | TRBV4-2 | TGTGCCAGCAGCAAACTGACTAGCGGCGACACAGATACGCAGTATTTT | CASSKLTSGDTDTQYF
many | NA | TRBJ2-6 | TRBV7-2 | TGTGCCAGCAGCTTAGCAGGGGCCGGGGCCAACGTCCTGACTTTC | CASSLAGAGANVLTF
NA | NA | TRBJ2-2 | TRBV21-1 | TGTGCCAGCAGCCCACAGACCGGGACAGGGTGCACCGGGGAGCTGTTTTTT | CASSPQTGTGCTGELFF
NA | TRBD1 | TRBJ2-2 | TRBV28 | TGTGCCAGCCTTACAGGGGGCGCGGGCACCGGGGAGCTGTTTTTT | CASLTGGAGTGELFF
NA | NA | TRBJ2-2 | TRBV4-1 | TGCGCCAGCAGCCATATCGAGGGGAGCACCGGGGAGCTGTTTTTT | CASSHIEGSTGELFF
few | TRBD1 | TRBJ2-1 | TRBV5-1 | TGCGCCAGCAGCGTGGGACAGGGTAATGAGCAGTTCTTC | CASSVGQGNEQFF
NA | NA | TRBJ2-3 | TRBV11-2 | TGTGCCAGCAGCTTAGATAGGGGGGCACCCACAGATACGCAGTATTTT | CASSLDRGAPTDTQYF
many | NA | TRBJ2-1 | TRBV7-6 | TGTGCCAGCACCGTCTCCCCGGAAGCATTTGAAGTGCAGTTCTTC | CASTVSPEAFEVQFF
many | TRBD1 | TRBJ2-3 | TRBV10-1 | TGCGCCAGCAGTGGACAGGGGAGTACAGATACGCAGTATTTT | CASSGQGSTDTQYF
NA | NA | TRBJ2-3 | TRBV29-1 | TGCAGCGCCGAGCCAAGGAAGACAGATACGCAGTATTTT | CSAEPRKTDTQYF
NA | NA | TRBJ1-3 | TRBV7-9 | TGTGCCAGCAGAGGACTGACTGGAAACACCATATATTTT | CASRGLTGNTIYF
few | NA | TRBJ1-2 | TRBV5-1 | TGCGCCAGCAGCTTGGTCGTTGGGGGCGCTTATGGCTACACCTTC | CASSLVVGGAYGYTF
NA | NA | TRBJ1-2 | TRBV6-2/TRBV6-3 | TGTGCCAGCAGTTACTCGGGACACTATGGCTACACCTTC | CASSYSGHYGYTF
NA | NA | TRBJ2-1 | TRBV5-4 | TGTGCCAGCAGCCGGAACGGACAGAGTTACAATGAGCAGTTCTTC | CASSRNGQSYNEQFF
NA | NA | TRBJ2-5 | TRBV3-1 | TGTGCCAGCTCGAAGGGTTATGAAGAGACCCAGTACTTC | CASSKGYEETQYF
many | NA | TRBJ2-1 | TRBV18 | TGTGCCAGCTCACCACCCGACGGAAACTACAATGAGCAGTTCTTC | CASSPPDGNYNEQFF
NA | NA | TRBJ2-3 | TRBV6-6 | TGTGCCAGCAGTTTAAGCGGTCCAGGGGCAGATACGCAGTATTTT | CASSLSGPGADTQYF
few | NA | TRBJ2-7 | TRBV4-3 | TGCGCCAGCAGCCAAGAAGAGGGGTACGAGCAGTACTTC | CASSQEEGYEQYF
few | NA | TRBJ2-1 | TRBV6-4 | TGTGCCAGCAGTGAAAGTGAGGGGCAGGGCGACAATGAGCAGTTCTTC | CASSESEGQGDNEQFF
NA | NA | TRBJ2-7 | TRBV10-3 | TGTGCCATCAGCAAGACAGGCTCCTACGAGCAGTACTTC | CAISKTGSYEQYF
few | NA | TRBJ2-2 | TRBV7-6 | TGTGCCAGCAGCCGAAGCGAAGGGTGGTTAGGGGAGCTGTTTTTT | CASSRSEGWLGELFF
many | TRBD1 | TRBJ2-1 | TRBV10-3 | TGTGCCATCAGTGAGGCCTCGACAGGGCAGGAGCAGTTCTTC | CAISEASTGQEQFF
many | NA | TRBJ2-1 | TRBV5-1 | TGCGCCAGCAGCTTGGGAAATGTGGACTCGGTGTCGAATGAGCAGTTCTTC | CASSLGNVDSVSNEQFF
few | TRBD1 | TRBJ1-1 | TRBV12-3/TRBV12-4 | TGTGCCAGCAGCCCGCCAGGGGGCCGGGAGACTGAAGCTTTCTTT | CASSPPGGRETEAFF
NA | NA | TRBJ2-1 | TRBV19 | TGTGCCACTACGCCGAGAGGGACTCTATACAATGAGCAGTTCTTC | CATTPRGTLYNEQFF